One and the same sample provided the 21 T cell receptor beta chains below, sequenced in a study of beta chain features in type 1 diabetes. The antigens for these receptors are not known. Expressed TCRB transcripts were sequenced because the entire RNA isolate underwent reverse transcription. Method: immunoSEQ multiplex PCR; TCRdb's copy keeps in-frame clones and lacks some. The table has fewer than 450,000 clones, 13% seen once. Overall study findings and caveats: Patients with Type 1 diabetes showed moderately but significantly shorter TCRB CDR3s in all four CD4+ subsets.

Sample: naive CD4+ T cells from blood. These receptors were collected from a young woman with type 1 diabetes.

The chain has TRBV7-2 and TRBJ1-2; D is possibly TRBD1 (6 bases). Trimming shortened V by 6 bases and J by 4 bases, and 15 bases separated the two germline ends. Germline loops: CDR1 SGHTA, CDR2 FQGNSA. This CDR3 has 14 residues. CDR3 bases: TGTGCCAGCAGAGGGTCAGGGGCCCCCTATGGCTACACCTTC. Residues: CASRGSGAPYGYTF.

The table lists this clone with a few counts. The rearrangement joins TRBV13 to TRBJ2-1; D is uncertain. V was shortened by 3 bases and J by 14 bases, with 14 bases between the two germline ends. Germline CDR1 is PRHDT and CDR2 is FYEKMQ (reference sequence). The CDR3 consists of 12 residues. The CDR3 sequence is CASSFHTEMEFF. In DNA, the CDR3 is TGTGCCAGCAGCTTCCACACCGAAATGGAGTTCTTC.

There are a few counts of this clone. The rearrangement links TRBV5-1 to TRBJ2-7; 7 bases match TRBD2. This CDR3 comprises 14 residues. Unmatched junction bases numbered 0, after V lost 0 bases and J lost 0 bases. The V gene's germline CDR1 is SGHRS and CDR2 YFSETQ. The CDR3 DNA is TGCGCCAGCAGCTTGGGACTAGCCTCCTACGAGCAGTACTTC. This gives the protein CASSLGLASYEQYF.

This clone was seen a few times. The gene calls are TRBV30 and TRBJ2-7; the match to TRBD2 covers 9 bases. The germline V gene has CDR1 GTSNPN and CDR2 SVGIG (reference sequence). This CDR3 region has 12 residues. Unmatched junction bases numbered 0, after V lost 4 bases and J lost 2 bases. In DNA form, the CDR3 reads TGTGCCTGGACTAGCGGGACCTACGAGCAGTACTTC. It encodes CAWTSGTYEQYF.

Only a few counts were recorded for this clone. This chain connects TRBV19 to TRBJ1-2; TRBD1 matches 11 bases. CDR3 size: 15 residues. Germline CDR1 LNHDA, CDR2 SQIVND (reference sequence). V lost 5 bases, J lost 7 bases, and 9 bases stayed unmatched. The CDR3 region is CASSWDRGYAGGYTF. The CDR3 nucleotides read TGTGCCAGTAGTTGGGACAGGGGGTATGCCGGTGGCTACACCTTC.

The chain is built from TRBV4-3 and TRBJ1-1; D gene unclear. This CDR3 contains 14 residues. V was clipped by 1 base and J by 4 bases, with 10 bases between them. The germline V gene encodes CDR1 LGHNA and CDR2 YSLEER. The CDR3 loop is CASSQGSRGTEAFF. The CDR3 nucleotides are TGCGCCAGCAGCCAAGGGTCCCGAGGCACTGAAGCTTTCTTT.

This clone was observed a handful of times. V usage is TRBV28 and J usage is TRBJ1-1; no reliable D call. Germline values: CDR1 MDHEN, CDR2 SYDVKM. The CDR3 is 13 residues long. V was cut by 3 bases and J by 11 bases, with 16 bases left in between. CDR3 DNA: TGTGCCAGCAGTTTTGACACCCCCGCGGGGGCTTTCTTT. It codes for CASSFDTPAGAFF.

The rearrangement joins TRBV11-3 to TRBJ2-3; D remains ambiguous. The germline CDR1 and CDR2 sequences are SGHNT and YENEEA. V was clipped by 3 bases and J by 2 bases, with 6 bases between them. This CDR3 is built from 13 residues. For the CDR3, the DNA is TGTGCCAGCAGCTTCGTTTCCACAGATACGCAGTATTTT. Encoded protein: CASSFVSTDTQYF.

This clone has only a few counts. The CDR3 sequence: CASSLEPGQGVHGYTF. In DNA, the CDR3 is TGTGCCAGCAGCTTAGAACCGGGACAGGGTGTTCATGGCTACACCTTC. J is TRBJ1-2 and V is TRBV7-2; TRBD1 matches at 9 bases. The CDR3 has 16 residues. V lost 1 base, J lost 6 bases, and 9 bases stayed unmatched. Germline-derived CDR1 and CDR2 are SGHTA and FQGNSA. Supplemented by reference TRBV7-2 and TRBJ1-2, the full variable domain reads GAGVSQSPSNKVTEKGKDVELRCDPISGHTALYWYRQSLGQGLEFLIYFQGNSAPDKSGLPSDRFSAERTGGSVSTLTIQRTQQEDSAVYLCASSLEPGQGVHGYTFGSGTRLTVV.

The chain carries TRBV5-1 and TRBJ2-2; D possibly corresponds to TRBD2 (6 bases). The CDR3 contains 17 residues. Germline CDR1 and CDR2: SGHRS and YFSETQ. Trimming took 0 bases from V and 6 from J, leaving 18 bases between them. CDR3 sequence: CASSLGGAVVSAGELFF. CDR3 sequence (DNA): TGCGCCAGCAGCTTGGGCGGGGCCGTTGTGAGCGCCGGGGAGCTGTTTTTT.

This clone was observed a few times. The chain links TRBV4-1 to TRBJ2-1, with D possibly matching TRBD2 (5 bases). CDR1 MGHRA and CDR2 YSYEKL come from the germline V gene. V was trimmed by 0 bases and J by 4 bases, leaving 13 bases between them. The CDR3 runs to 16 residues. CDR3 sequence (DNA): TGCGCCAGCAGCCAAGAATGGGGAGCGGCATACAATGAGCAGTTCTTC. Its translation is CASSQEWGAAYNEQFF.

There are a few counts of this clone. V is TRBV15 and J is TRBJ1-4; weak D call: TRBD1 (5 bases). Germline V gives CDR1 LNHNV, CDR2 YYDKDF (reference sequence). This CDR3 comprises 16 residues. Trimming took 1 base from V and 0 from J, leaving 9 bases between them. The CDR3 here is CATSRGGGATNEKLFF. In DNA form, the CDR3 reads TGTGCCACCAGCAGAGGAGGAGGGGCAACTAATGAAAAACTGTTTTTT.

The chain uses TRBV7-2 and TRBJ2-3; 7 nucleotides agree with TRBD2. CDR3 length equals 15 residues. CDR1 and CDR2 (germline): SGHTA, FQGNSA. V was clipped by 4 bases and J by 1 base; unmatched bases: 5. This CDR3 reads CASSWPLAGTDTQYF. DNA for the CDR3: TGTGCCAGCAGCTGGCCGCTAGCGGGCACAGATACGCAGTATTTT. Full variable domain (missing parts from reference TRBV7-2 and TRBJ2-3): GAGVSQSPSNKVTEKGKDVELRCDPISGHTALYWYRQSLGQGLEFLIYFQGNSAPDKSGLPSDRFSAERTGGSVSTLTIQRTQQEDSAVYLCASSWPLAGTDTQYFGPGTRLTVL.

The genes are TRBV5-1 and TRBJ2-1, with 7 bases matching TRBD1. In germline, CDR1 is SGHRS, CDR2 YFSETQ. This CDR3 spans 11 amino acids. V trimming: 8 bases; J trimming: 14 bases; junction bases outside the gene matches: 10. CDR3 region: CASYSDRVKFF. The CDR3 DNA reads TGCGCCAGTTACAGTGACAGGGTCAAGTTCTTC.

The rearrangement joins TRBV5-1 to TRBJ1-2, with 10 bases fitting TRBD1. Germline CDR1 and CDR2: SGHRS and YFSETQ. V lost 4 bases, J lost 9 bases, and 12 bases stayed unmatched. There are 15 residues in the CDR3. The CDR3 DNA follows: TGCGCCAGCAGCCCAACACCGACAGGGGGCAGGAGCTACACCTTC. It encodes CASSPTPTGGRSYTF.

This clone appeared a few times. Other DNA sequences of this sample code for an identical CDR3. This chain connects TRBV18 to TRBJ2-3; 7 bases line up with TRBD2. The V and J ends lost 0 bases and 3 bases, in that order; junction bases with no gene match: 3. The CDR3 sequence is 15 residues long. The germline gives CDR1 KGHSH, CDR2 LQKENI. CDR3 coding DNA: TGTGCCAGCTCACCACCGGGAGGGCGTACAGATACGCAGTATTTT. This translates into CASSPPGGRTDTQYF.

As regards this clone: The junction shows a germline mismatch at one end, possibly a read error. The chain employs TRBV11-2 and TRBJ2-1; a possible D gene is TRBD2 (5 bases). Germline V lookup: CDR1 SGHAT, CDR2 FQNNGV. This CDR3 region has 12 residues. The chain's CDR3 is CASSLGGFWGIF. Here the CDR3 DNA reads TGTGCCAGCAGCTTAGGCGGGTTCTGGGGTATCTTC.

This clone was detected a few times. DNA for the CDR3: TGTGCCAGCAGCTTAGGACTCAACTACGAGCAGTACGTC. The encoded protein is CASSLGLNYEQYV. The rearrangement joins TRBV7-2 to TRBJ2-7; no firm D call. The V gene's germline CDR1 is SGHTA and CDR2 FQGNSA. V dropped 1 base and J dropped 3 bases, with 7 bases sitting between them. CDR3 length equals 13 residues.

The chain joins TRBV29-1 to TRBJ1-1, with TRBD1 identical over 8 bases. The CDR3 covers 15 residues. V shed 1 base and J 5 bases; nucleotides not matched to a gene: 9. Germline lookup yields CDR1 SQVTM and CDR2 ANQGSEA. CDR3 loop: CSVEAWTGRGTEAFF. The CDR3 nucleotides are TGCAGCGTTGAAGCTTGGACAGGGCGGGGTACTGAAGCTTTCTTT.

This clone turned up a few times. The rearrangement joins TRBV6-6 to TRBJ2-7, with 10 bases matching TRBD2. The germline CDR1 and CDR2 sequences are MNHNY and SVGAGI (reference sequence). CDR3 length equals 15 residues. With V trimmed by 4 bases and J by 1 base, 4 bases remained unmatched. This CDR3 reads CASSFRTSGSYEQYF. In DNA, the CDR3 is TGTGCCAGCAGTTTCCGGACTAGCGGTTCCTACGAGCAGTACTTC.

Of note for this clone: The sample has other DNA sequences that encode this CDR3 too. The chain recombines TRBV18 with TRBJ2-1; TRBD1 might be the D (5 bases). Germline V gene data show CDR1 as KGHSH and CDR2 as LQKENI. The CDR3 spans 13 residues. Trimming pared 0 bases from V and 5 bases from J, leaving 5 bases between. The CDR3 coding sequence is TGTGCCAGCTCACCACCAGGGGACAATGAGCAGTTCTTC. Translating gives CASSPPGDNEQFF.